This is a list of T cell receptor beta chains from one sample in a study of blood T cells in healthy people across ages. MiXCR was run by TCRdb on the 5' RACE reads, yielding one entry per CDR3 protein. The sample consists of 600,000 to 650,000 distinct CDR3 sequences, roughly 53% of them appearing once. Sequenced material: blood. The receptors were gathered from a man aged 60 to 75 in good health. CDR3s leave out the opening cysteine and the closing phenylalanine or tryptophan. D genes are given only for firm matches.

d_call cdr3_length j_call v_call cdr3_aa
TRBD2 11 TRBJ2-5 TRBV27 ASSGGFGETQY
NA 11 TRBJ2-1 TRBV12-3/TRBV12-4 ASRQEWDYEQF
TRBD2 16 TRBJ2-1 TRBV15 ATSRDRASGGRYNEQF
NA 11 TRBJ1-2 TRBV6-5 ASMGRVNYGYT
NA 13 TRBJ2-7 TRBV7-2 ASSQPGPKTYEQY
NA 13 TRBJ1-5 TRBV7-2 ASSPVADSNQPQH
NA 10 TRBJ2-1 TRBV28 ASREGHNEQF
NA 10 TRBJ2-3 TRBV12-3/TRBV12-4 ASRVSTDTQY
NA 14 TRBJ2-6 TRBV5-6 ASSRTTAFRANVLT
TRBD2 14 TRBJ2-3 TRBV4-1 VSSQNPRTSGFPQY
TRBD1 13 TRBJ1-1 TRBV12-3/TRBV12-4 ASSRWGQGNTEAF
TRBD1 16 TRBJ2-5 TRBV3-1 ASTAFGTGGTLVETQY
TRBD1 10 TRBJ1-1 TRBV28 ASSGYRGAAF
NA 10 TRBJ1-2 TRBV28 AGSWGAYGYT
NA 11 TRBJ2-1 TRBV5-4 ASSGGYANEQF
NA 11 TRBJ1-2 TRBV14 ASSQEPWDGYT
NA 12 TRBJ2-2 TRBV20-1 SAPGVLGTGELF
TRBD1 15 TRBJ2-1 TRBV7-8 ASSFIRQGDLYNEQF
TRBD2 13 TRBJ2-4 TRBV4-1 ASSQADRRREEQY
NA 9 TRBJ2-5 TRBV9 ASSLYTGLY
TRBD2 15 TRBJ2-3 TRBV28 ASSASGGADYTDTQY
NA 11 TRBJ2-7 TRBV20-1 SATGATPYEQY
NA 14 TRBJ2-1 TRBV5-1 ASSLASATSYNEQF
NA 11 TRBJ1-5 TRBV2 ASKGGVPQPQH
NA 13 TRBJ2-7 TRBV18 ASSPLGGGGHEQY
TRBD2 13 TRBJ2-1 TRBV3-1 ASSAGLAGTTEQF
NA 13 TRBJ2-3 TRBV7-9 ASSSTAGGTDTQY
TRBD2 12 TRBJ2-5 TRBV7-7 ASSLRASGETQY
TRBD2 11 TRBJ2-7 TRBV10-3 ATGLAGEGEQY
NA 14 TRBJ2-5 TRBV4-1 ASSLAAGLPQETRY
TRBD1 13 TRBJ1-2 TRBV20-1 SARALRDSLYGYT
TRBD2 11 TRBJ2-7 TRBV5-1 ASSFAGGAEQY
TRBD1 14 TRBJ2-5 TRBV5-1 ASSSQGEGAVETQY
NA 12 TRBJ1-4 TRBV29-1 SVGTTGLGEKLF
TRBD2 15 TRBJ2-5 TRBV7-7 ASSLVASGGRQETQY
NA 11 TRBJ1-6 TRBV7-2 ASSLVMNSPLH